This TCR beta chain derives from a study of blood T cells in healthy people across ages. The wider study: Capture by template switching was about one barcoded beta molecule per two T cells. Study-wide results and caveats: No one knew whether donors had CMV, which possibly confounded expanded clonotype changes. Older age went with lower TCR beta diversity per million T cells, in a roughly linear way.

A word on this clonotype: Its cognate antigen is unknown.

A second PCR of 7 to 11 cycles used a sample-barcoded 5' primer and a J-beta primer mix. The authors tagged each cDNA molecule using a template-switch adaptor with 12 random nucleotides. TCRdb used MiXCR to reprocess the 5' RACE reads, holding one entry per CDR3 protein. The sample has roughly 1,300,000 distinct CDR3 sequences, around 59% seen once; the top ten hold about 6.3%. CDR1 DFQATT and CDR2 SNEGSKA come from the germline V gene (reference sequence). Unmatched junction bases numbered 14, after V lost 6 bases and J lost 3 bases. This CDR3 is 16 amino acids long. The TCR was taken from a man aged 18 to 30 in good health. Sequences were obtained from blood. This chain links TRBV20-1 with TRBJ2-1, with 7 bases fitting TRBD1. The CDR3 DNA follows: TGCAGTGCCTTGTACAGGGGCAGTGGGGTCTACAATGAGCAGTTCTTC. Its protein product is CSALYRGSGVYNEQFF.